This is a list of T cell receptor beta chains from one sample in a study of graft-versus-host responses after intestinal transplantation. Their recognized antigens are unknown. Produced via immunoSEQ multiplex PCR; TCRdb's table is partial and in-frame only. The data contain roughly 90,000 clones, about 85% of them singletons. This material consisted of unstimulated CD4+ T cells sorted from spleen or lymph node cells, taken before transplant. The receptors derive from a human donor who was the organ donor for an intestinal transplant. CDR3s include the opening cysteine and the closing phenylalanine or tryptophan. A D gene is named only where the DNA matches it firmly. Clone sizes are given selectively: once, few, many, or a class where the clone is expanded.

CDR3aa,CDR3nt,j_gene,d_gene,abundance,v_gene
CASSVGSRAGGQHEQYF,TGTGCCAGCAGCGTAGGGTCCCGGGCAGGGGGTCAACACGAGCAGTACTTC,TRBJ2-7,TRBD1,once,TRBV9
CASSVTSGRGDTQYF,TGTGCCAGCAGCGTTACTAGCGGGAGGGGTGATACGCAGTATTTT,TRBJ2-3,TRBD2,.,TRBV7-3
CASSLAGKGILAKNIQYF,TGTGCCAGCAGTTTAGCGGGGAAGGGAATACTAGCCAAAAACATTCAGTACTTC,TRBJ2-4,.,.,TRBV28
CASRWGLEETQYF,TGTGCCAGCAGGTGGGGCCTTGAAGAGACCCAGTACTTC,TRBJ2-5,.,once,TRBV7-8
CAISRPGGADTQYF,TGTGCCATCAGCCGGCCCGGAGGGGCAGATACGCAGTATTTT,TRBJ2-3,.,.,TRBV10-3
CASSGNRQGLQETQYF,TGTGCCAGCAGCGGCAACCGACAGGGGCTCCAAGAGACCCAGTACTTC,TRBJ2-5,TRBD1,.,TRBV5-6
CASSYLQGSYNSPLHF,TGTGCCAGCAGTTACCTACAGGGCTCCTATAATTCACCCCTCCACTTT,TRBJ1-6,.,.,TRBV6-5
CASSQDLVREEYREQYF,TGTGCCAGCAGCCAAGATTTAGTGCGGGAGGAGTATCGTGAGCAGTACTTC,TRBJ2-5,TRBD2,.,TRBV4-2
CASNRVVRNYGYTF,TGTGCCAGCAACAGGGTAGTACGTAACTATGGCTACACCTTC,TRBJ1-2,.,few,TRBV6-5
CASSQGPGDSRGDTEAFF,TGCGCCAGCAGCCAAGGCCCCGGGGACAGTAGGGGGGACACTGAAGCTTTCTTT,TRBJ1-1,TRBD1,.,TRBV4-3
CASSQVLARGLAEAFF,TGCGCCAGCAGCCAAGTGTTGGCCAGGGGCCTCGCTGAAGCTTTCTTT,TRBJ1-1,.,.,TRBV4-1
CASSLEGREQYF,TGTGCCAGCAGTTTAGAGGGCCGGGAGCAGTACTTC,TRBJ2-7,.,.,TRBV28
CASSVGGRAGTQETQYF,TGTGCCAGCAGCGTAGGTGGAAGAGCGGGGACCCAAGAGACCCAGTACTTC,TRBJ2-5,TRBD2,once,TRBV9
CATSGWGLAATGELFF,TGTGCCACCAGCGGATGGGGACTAGCGGCCACCGGGGAGCTGTTTTTT,TRBJ2-2,TRBD2,.,TRBV15
CASSFGYRGHHNSPLHF,TGTGCCAGCAGCTTTGGGTACAGGGGGCACCACAATTCACCCCTCCACTTT,TRBJ1-6,TRBD1,.,TRBV5-6
CASSPRTGGSYNEQFF,TGTGCCAGCAGCCCAAGGACAGGGGGCTCCTACAATGAGCAGTTCTTC,TRBJ2-1,TRBD1,.,TRBV7-9
CAWIERGREGYTF,TGTGCCTGGATCGAACGGGGGAGGGAGGGCTACACCTTC,TRBJ1-2,.,few,TRBV30
CASSLGPRYAGDF,TGTGCCAGCAGCTTAGGGCCGCGGTACGCAGGGGATTTT,TRBJ2-3,.,.,TRBV11-2
CASSLGPLQETQYF,TGTGCTAGCAGCTTGGGGCCACTCCAAGAGACCCAGTACTTC,TRBJ2-5,.,.,TRBV7-7
CASSISPPGLAGHNEQFF,TGTGCCAGTAGTATATCCCCGCCGGGACTAGCGGGCCACAATGAGCAGTTCTTC,TRBJ2-1,TRBD2,once,TRBV19
CASSLQGSGYTF,TGTGCCAGCAGCTTACAGGGTTCCGGCTACACCTTC,TRBJ1-2,.,few,TRBV7-2
CASSLRDRDEKLFF,TGCGCCAGCAGCTTGAGGGACAGGGATGAAAAACTGTTTTTT,TRBJ1-4,TRBD1,.,TRBV5-1
CASSLSGTGSEQYF,TGTGCCAGCAGTTTGTCCGGGACAGGGTCCGAGCAGTACTTC,TRBJ2-7,TRBD1,.,TRBV28
CASGGALNGYTF,TGTGCCAGCGGGGGCGCTTTGAATGGCTACACCTTC,TRBJ1-2,.,.,TRBV28
CAWSRGHPTYEQYF,TGTGCCTGGAGTAGGGGACACCCGACCTACGAGCAGTACTTC,TRBJ2-7,.,.,TRBV30
CASSQVLAGAGAIQYF,TGTGCCAGCAGCCAAGTACTAGCGGGGGCTGGCGCCATTCAGTACTTC,TRBJ2-4,TRBD2,.,TRBV4-2
CASREGHSGNTIYF,TGTGCCAGCAGGGAGGGGCATTCTGGAAACACCATATATTTT,TRBJ1-3,.,.,TRBV28
CASSLGGTGPLGYTF,TGTGCCAGCAGCTTAGGCGGGACAGGGCCTCTGGGCTACACCTTC,TRBJ1-2,TRBD1,once,TRBV7-2
CASSKWGPRREAYEQYF,TGTGCCAGCAGCAAATGGGGCCCTAGGCGGGAGGCGTACGAGCAGTACTTC,TRBJ2-7,TRBD2,.,TRBV7-6
CASSLGGRDTEAFF,TGTGCCAGCAGCTTAGGAGGGCGGGACACTGAAGCTTTCTTT,TRBJ1-1,.,.,TRBV5-6
CASSVGDIAGGSVRETQYF,TGTGCCAGCAGCGTAGGCGATATAGCGGGGGGGTCGGTCCGGGAGACCCAGTACTTC,TRBJ2-5,TRBD2,.,TRBV9
CASSLDGVGTQYF,TGCGCCAGCAGCTTGGACGGGGTAGGGACCCAGTACTTC,TRBJ2-5,.,.,TRBV5-1
CASSARQGGFGYTF,TGTGCCAGCAGTGCGAGACAGGGGGGTTTCGGCTACACCTTC,TRBJ1-2,TRBD1,.,TRBV6-1
CASSLAPFGGADTGELFF,TGTGCCAGCAGCTTGGCCCCATTTGGAGGGGCCGACACCGGGGAGCTGTTTTTT,TRBJ2-2,.,.,TRBV5-5
CASSQGTSGSSTDTQYF,TGCGCCAGCAGCCAGGGGACTAGCGGGAGTAGCACAGATACGCAGTATTTT,TRBJ2-3,TRBD2,.,TRBV4-1
CASTRTGWGKLQETQYF,TGTGCCAGCACCCGGACAGGATGGGGCAAACTCCAAGAGACCCAGTACTTC,TRBJ2-5,TRBD1,.,TRBV28
CAIAVYLGMEWQETQYF,TGTGCCATCGCTGTTTACCTAGGAATGGAATGGCAAGAGACCCAGTACTTC,TRBJ2-5,.,.,TRBV5-8
CASSAAFSGTDTQYF,TGTGCCAGCAGCGCGGCATTCTCAGGCACAGATACGCAGTATTTT,TRBJ2-3,.,.,TRBV7-2
CASSVGAGVYEQYF,TGTGCCAGCAGCGTAGGAGCGGGAGTTTACGAGCAGTACTTC,TRBJ2-7,TRBD2,.,TRBV9
CASSPGVRDYEQYF,TGTGCCAGCTCCCCCGGGGTGCGGGACTACGAGCAGTACTTC,TRBJ2-7,.,.,TRBV18
CASSLGGSPGNDLNNEQFF,TGTGCCAGCAGCTTAGGTGGGTCCCCGGGTAACGATCTCAACAATGAGCAGTTCTTC,TRBJ2-1,.,.,TRBV11-3
CAWSVQLAGAGEQFF,TGTGCCTGGAGTGTACAACTAGCGGGGGCGGGTGAGCAGTTCTTC,TRBJ2-1,TRBD2,.,TRBV30
CASSQARRREQFF,TGTGCCAGCAGCCAAGCAAGAAGGCGGGAGCAGTTCTTC,TRBJ2-1,.,.,TRBV14
CASSTPSTGYNEQFF,TGTGCCAGCAGTACCCCGTCGACAGGGTACAATGAGCAGTTCTTC,TRBJ2-1,TRBD1,.,TRBV27
CASSLELPGETQYF,TGCGCCAGCAGCTTGGAACTCCCAGGGGAGACCCAGTACTTC,TRBJ2-5,.,few,TRBV5-1
CASSFFLTGLAGGNEQFF,TGTGCCAGCAGCTTTTTTCTTACGGGGCTAGCGGGGGGGAATGAGCAGTTCTTC,TRBJ2-1,TRBD2,.,TRBV7-8
CASSVDRVPYEQYF,TGTGCCAGCAGCGTAGACAGGGTCCCCTACGAGCAGTACTTC,TRBJ2-7,.,.,TRBV9
CASNLATGAHYEQYF,TGTGCCAGCAACCTAGCGACAGGGGCGCACTACGAGCAGTACTTC,TRBJ2-7,TRBD1,.,TRBV2